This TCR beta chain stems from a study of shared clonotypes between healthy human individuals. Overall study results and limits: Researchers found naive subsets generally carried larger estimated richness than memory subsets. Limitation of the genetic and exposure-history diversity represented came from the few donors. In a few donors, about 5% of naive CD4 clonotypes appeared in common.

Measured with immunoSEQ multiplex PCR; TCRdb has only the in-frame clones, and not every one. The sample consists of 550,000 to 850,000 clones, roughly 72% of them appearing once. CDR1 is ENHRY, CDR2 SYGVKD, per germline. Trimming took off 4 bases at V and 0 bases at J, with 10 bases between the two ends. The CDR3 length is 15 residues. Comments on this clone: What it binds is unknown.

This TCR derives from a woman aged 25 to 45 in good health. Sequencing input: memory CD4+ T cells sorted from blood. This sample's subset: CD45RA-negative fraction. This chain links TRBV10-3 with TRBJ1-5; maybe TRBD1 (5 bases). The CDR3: CAISGGPISNQPQHF. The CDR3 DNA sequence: TGTGCCATCAGTGGGGGACCGATTAGCAATCAGCCCCAGCATTTT.